This TCR beta chain was sequenced for a study of cytomegalovirus exposure and HLA in healthy donors. Study-level findings and limits: Reports credit the classifier with highly specific, highly sensitive diagnosis of cytomegalovirus status. In a later analysis, TCR beta V- and J-gene trimming showed a link to a missense DCLRE1C variant. The study labeled 150 to 200 TCR beta chains cytomegalovirus-associated.

In regard to this clone: Its antigen is currently unknown.

CDR3 length: 14 amino acids. CDR1 and CDR2 (germline): MDHEN, SYDVKM. Trimming cost V 8 bases and J 5 bases, with 15 bases left between them. 60 Vbeta and 13 Jbeta primers were used in PCR. This table comes from immunoSEQ multiplex PCR, and its TCRdb copy is limited to in-frame clones, with some not included. Of under 200,000 clones listed, roughly 75% are singletons. The gene calls are TRBV28 and TRBJ2-2; no definite D call. The receptor was derived from a male donor in good health and CMV-seronegative. The sequenced sample was PBMCs. The CDR3 protein is CASGPAGRTGELFF. The CDR3 DNA follows: TGTGCCAGCGGTCCGGCAGGCCGAACCGGGGAGCTGTTTTTT.